This T cell receptor beta chain was obtained from a study of radiation and T cells in renal cell carcinoma. Study observations and caveats: Pretreatment tumor biopsies were lacking, so baseline clonotypes are unknown.

Here immunoSEQ multiplex PCR was the method, and the copy in TCRdb shows in-frame clones only, minus some. The sample has 160,000 or so clones; about 87% are singletons. About this clone itself: Its target is not known.

The time point is: blood 2 weeks post-SBRT. Regarding treatment: 15 Gy SBRT to primary tumor, nephrectomy 4 weeks later. This CDR3 is 14 amino acids long. Trimming took 8 bases from V and 2 from J; bases not matched to a gene: 6. Germline CDR1 reads SNHLY; CDR2 reads FYNNEI. V and J are TRBV2 and TRBJ2-3; the match to TRBD2 covers 8 bases. This receptor was taken from a woman aged 45 to 65 with renal cell carcinoma. The material sequenced was blood, taken from a patient whose treatment included radiotherapy and nephrectomy. Here the CDR3 reads CASEVAGYTDTQYF. The CDR3 region has the DNA TGTGCCAGCGAGGTAGCGGGGTACACAGATACGCAGTATTTT.